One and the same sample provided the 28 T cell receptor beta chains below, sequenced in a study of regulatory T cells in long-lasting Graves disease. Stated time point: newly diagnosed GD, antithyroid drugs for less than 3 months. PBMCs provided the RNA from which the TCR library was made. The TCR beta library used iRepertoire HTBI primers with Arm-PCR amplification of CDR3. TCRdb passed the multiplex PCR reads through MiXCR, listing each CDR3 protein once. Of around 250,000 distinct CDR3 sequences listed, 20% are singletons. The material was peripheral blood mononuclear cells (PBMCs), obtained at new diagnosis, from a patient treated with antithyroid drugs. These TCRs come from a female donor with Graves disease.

For the CDR3, the DNA is TGCGCCAGCAGCTTGGCTAGCGGTTATACCCAAGAGACCCAGTACTTC. This codes for CASSLASGYTQETQYF. V is TRBV5-1 and J is TRBJ2-5, with 7 bases fitting TRBD2. This CDR3 is built from 16 residues. The germline gives CDR1 SGHRS, CDR2 YFSETQ. V lost 0 bases to trimming and J lost 1 base; unmatched junction nucleotides: 6.

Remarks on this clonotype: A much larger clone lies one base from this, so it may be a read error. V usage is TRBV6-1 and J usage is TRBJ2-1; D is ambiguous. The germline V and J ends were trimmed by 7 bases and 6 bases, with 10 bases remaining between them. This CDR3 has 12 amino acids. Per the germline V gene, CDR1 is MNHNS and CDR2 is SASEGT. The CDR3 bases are TGTGCCAGCATTAAAATGGGCAATGAGCAGTTCTTC. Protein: CASIKMGNEQFF.

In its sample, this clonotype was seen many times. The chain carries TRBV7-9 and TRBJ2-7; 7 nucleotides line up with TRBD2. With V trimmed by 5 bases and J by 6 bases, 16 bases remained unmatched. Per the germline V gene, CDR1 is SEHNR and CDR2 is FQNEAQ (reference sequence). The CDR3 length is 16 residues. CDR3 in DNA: TGTGCCAGCAGCCCAGTGGCGGGCATCGGGGAGGGCGAGCAGTACTTC. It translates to CASSPVAGIGEGEQYF.

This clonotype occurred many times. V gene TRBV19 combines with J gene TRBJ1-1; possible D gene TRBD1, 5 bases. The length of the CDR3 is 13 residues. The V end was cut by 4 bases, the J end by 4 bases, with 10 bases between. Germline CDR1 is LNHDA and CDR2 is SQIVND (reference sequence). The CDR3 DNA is TGTGCCAGTAGTAGGGCCCAGGGCACTGAAGCTTTCTTT. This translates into CASSRAQGTEAFF.

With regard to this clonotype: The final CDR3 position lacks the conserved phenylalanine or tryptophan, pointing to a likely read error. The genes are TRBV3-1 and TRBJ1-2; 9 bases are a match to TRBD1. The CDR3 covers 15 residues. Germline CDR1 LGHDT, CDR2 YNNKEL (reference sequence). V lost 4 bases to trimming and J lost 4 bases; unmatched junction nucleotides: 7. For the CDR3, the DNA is TGTGCCAGCAGCCCCAGGGACAGGGAAGTCTATGGCTACACCCTC. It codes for CASSPRDREVYGYTL.

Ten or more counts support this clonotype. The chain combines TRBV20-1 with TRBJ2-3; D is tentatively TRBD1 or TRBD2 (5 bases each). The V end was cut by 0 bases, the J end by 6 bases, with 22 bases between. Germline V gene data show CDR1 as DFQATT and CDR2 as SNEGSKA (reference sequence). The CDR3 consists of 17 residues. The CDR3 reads CSARDRNRDRGADTQYF. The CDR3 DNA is TGCAGTGCTAGAGATAGGAACCGGGACCGCGGCGCGGATACGCAGTATTTT.

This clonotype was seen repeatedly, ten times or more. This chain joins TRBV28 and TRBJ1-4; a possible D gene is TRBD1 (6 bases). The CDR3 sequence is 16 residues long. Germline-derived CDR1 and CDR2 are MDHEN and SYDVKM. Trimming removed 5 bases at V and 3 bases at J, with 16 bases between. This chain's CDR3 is CASSARGDVANEKLFF. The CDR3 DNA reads TGTGCCAGCAGTGCGAGGGGGGATGTGGCTAATGAAAAACTGTTTTTT.

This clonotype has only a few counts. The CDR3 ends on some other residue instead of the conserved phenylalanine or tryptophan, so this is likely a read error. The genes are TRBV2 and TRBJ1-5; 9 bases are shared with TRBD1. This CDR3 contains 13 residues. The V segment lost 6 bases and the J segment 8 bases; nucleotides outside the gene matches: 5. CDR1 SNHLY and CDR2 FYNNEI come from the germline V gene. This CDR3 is CASSVGQGKPQHS. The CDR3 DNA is TGTGCCAGCAGCGTGGGACAGGGTAAGCCCCAGCATTCT.

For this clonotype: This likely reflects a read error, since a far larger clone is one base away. CDR3 loop: CASSLRRTNTEAFF. CDR3 coding DNA: TGTGCCAGCAGCTTACGACGAACGAACACTGAAGCTTTCTTT. This chain uses TRBV2 with TRBJ1-1; no clear D. CDR3 size: 14 residues. Germline V gene sequence: CDR1 SNHLY, CDR2 FYNNEI. V was cut by 6 bases and J by 1 base, with 12 bases left in between.

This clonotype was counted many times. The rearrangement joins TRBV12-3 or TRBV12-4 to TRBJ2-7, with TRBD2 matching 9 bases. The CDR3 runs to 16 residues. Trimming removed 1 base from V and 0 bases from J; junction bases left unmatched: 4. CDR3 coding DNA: TGTGCCAGCAGTTTAGATCTGACTAGCGGCTCCTACGAGCAGTACTTC. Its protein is CASSLDLTSGSYEQYF.

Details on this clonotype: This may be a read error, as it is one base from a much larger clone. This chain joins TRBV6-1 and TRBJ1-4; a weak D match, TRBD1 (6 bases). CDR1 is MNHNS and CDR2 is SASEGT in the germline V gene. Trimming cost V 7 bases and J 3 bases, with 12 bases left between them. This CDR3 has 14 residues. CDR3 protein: CASNRETPNEKLFF. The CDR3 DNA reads TGTGCCAGCAACAGGGAGACCCCTAATGAAAAACTGTTTTTT.

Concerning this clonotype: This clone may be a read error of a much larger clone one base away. The CDR3 is CASSLATGGGEAQYF. CDR3 in DNA: TGTGCCAGCAGCTTAGCTACGGGGGGCGGAGAGGCCCAGTACTTC. The chain is built from TRBV7-9 and TRBJ2-5; perhaps TRBD2 as D (7 bases). The CDR3 runs to 15 residues. Germline V CDR1 and CDR2: SEHNR, FQNEAQ (reference sequence). Full variable domain (missing parts from reference TRBV7-9 and TRBJ2-5): DTGVSQNPRHKITKRGQNVTFRCDPISEHNRLYWYRQTLGQGPEFLTYFQNEAQLEKSRLLSDRFSAERPKGSFSTLEIQRTEQGDSAMYLCASSLATGGGEAQYFGPGTRLLVL.

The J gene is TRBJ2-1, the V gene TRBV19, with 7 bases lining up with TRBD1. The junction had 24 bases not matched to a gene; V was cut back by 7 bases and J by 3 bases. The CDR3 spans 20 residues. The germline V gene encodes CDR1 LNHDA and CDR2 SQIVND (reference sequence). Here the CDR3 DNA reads TGTGCCAGTACCCGGATCGGCACAGAGGGGGCAGGATTAATCTACAATGAGCAGTTCTTC. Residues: CASTRIGTEGAGLIYNEQFF. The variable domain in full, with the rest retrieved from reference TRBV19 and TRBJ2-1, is DGGITQSPKYLFRKEGQNVTLSCEQNLNHDAMYWYRQDPGQGLRLIYYSQIVNDFQKGDIAEGYSVSREKKESFPLTVTSAQKNPTAFYLCASTRIGTEGAGLIYNEQFFGPGTRLTVL.

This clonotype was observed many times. The CDR3 sequence: CASSLTGGAIHQPQHF. The CDR3 DNA reads as TGTGCCAGCAGCTTGACAGGGGGCGCGATCCATCAGCCCCAGCATTTT. V is TRBV7-2 and J is TRBJ1-5, with TRBD1 matching over 10 bases. V shed 3 bases and J 5 bases; nucleotides not matched to a gene: 7. The CDR3 extends over 16 amino acids. Germline CDR1 reads SGHTA; CDR2 reads FQGNSA.

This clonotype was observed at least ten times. The CDR3 spells CASSSPPGFGNTIYF. CDR3 in DNA: TGTGCCAGCAGTTCCCCTCCAGGGTTCGGAAACACCATATATTTT. This rearrangement joins TRBV28 to TRBJ1-3, with TRBD1 as a possible D gene (5 bases). CDR1 is MDHEN and CDR2 is SYDVKM in the germline V gene. CDR3 size: 15 residues. Between the trimmed V and J ends, which lost 4 bases and 4 bases, there was a span of 14 bases.

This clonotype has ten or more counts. CDR3 DNA sequence: TGTGCCAGCTCACCAAACCTTGTAGGAGAGTCACCCCTCCACTTT. It specifies CASSPNLVGESPLHF. The J gene is TRBJ1-6, the V gene TRBV18, with no clear D. The V and J ends lost 2 bases and 10 bases respectively, with 15 bases between them. Germline V CDR1 and CDR2: KGHSH, LQKENI. The CDR3 runs 15 residues.

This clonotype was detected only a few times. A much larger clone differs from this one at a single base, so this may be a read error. CDR3 coding DNA: TGTGCCAGCAGTTCAGACACTTACGGGGGCTGGCAGCCCCAGCGTTTT. Its translation: CASSSDTYGGWQPQRF. V gene TRBV6-1 combines with J gene TRBJ1-5; possibly TRBD1 for D (6 bases). This CDR3 spans 16 amino acids. In germline, CDR1 is MNHNS, CDR2 SASEGT.

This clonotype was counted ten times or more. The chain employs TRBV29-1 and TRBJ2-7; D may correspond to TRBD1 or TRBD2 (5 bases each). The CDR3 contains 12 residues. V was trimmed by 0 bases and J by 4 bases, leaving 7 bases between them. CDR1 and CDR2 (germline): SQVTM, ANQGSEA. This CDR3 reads CSVEDREYEQYF. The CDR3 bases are TGCAGCGTTGAAGACAGGGAGTACGAGCAGTACTTC.

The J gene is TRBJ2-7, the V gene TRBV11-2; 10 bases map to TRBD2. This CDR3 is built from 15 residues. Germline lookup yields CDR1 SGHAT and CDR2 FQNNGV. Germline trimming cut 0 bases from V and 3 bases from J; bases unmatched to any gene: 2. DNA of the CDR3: TGTGCCAGCAGCTTAGAGACTAGCGGGTTCTACGAGCAGTACTTC. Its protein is CASSLETSGFYEQYF.

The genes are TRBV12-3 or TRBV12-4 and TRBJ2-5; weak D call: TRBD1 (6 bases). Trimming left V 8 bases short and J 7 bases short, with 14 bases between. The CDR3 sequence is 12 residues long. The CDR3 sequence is CASGGPQGTQYF. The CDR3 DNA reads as TGTGCCAGCGGGGGCCCTCAGGGGACCCAGTACTTC.

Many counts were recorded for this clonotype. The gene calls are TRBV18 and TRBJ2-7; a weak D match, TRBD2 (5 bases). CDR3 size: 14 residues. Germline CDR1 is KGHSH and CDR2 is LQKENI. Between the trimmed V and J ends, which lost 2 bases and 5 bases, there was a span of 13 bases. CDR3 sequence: CASSPSRDLNEQYF. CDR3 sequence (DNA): TGTGCCAGCTCACCAAGCCGGGATCTGAACGAGCAGTACTTC.

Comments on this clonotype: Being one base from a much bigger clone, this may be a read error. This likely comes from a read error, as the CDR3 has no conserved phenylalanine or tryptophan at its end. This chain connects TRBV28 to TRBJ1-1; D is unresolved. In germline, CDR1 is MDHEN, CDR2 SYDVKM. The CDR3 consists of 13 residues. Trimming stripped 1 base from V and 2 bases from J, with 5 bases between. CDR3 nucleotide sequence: TGTGCCAGCAGTTTATACCTAAACACTGAAGCTTTCCTT. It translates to CASSLYLNTEAFL.

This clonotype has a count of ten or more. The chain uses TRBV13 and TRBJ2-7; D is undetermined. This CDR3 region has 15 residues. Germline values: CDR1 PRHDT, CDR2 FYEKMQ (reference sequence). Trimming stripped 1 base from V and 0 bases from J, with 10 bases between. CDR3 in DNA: TGTGCCAGCAGCTTAGCGGCAGGTAGCTCCTACGAGCAGTACTTC. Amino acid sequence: CASSLAAGSSYEQYF.

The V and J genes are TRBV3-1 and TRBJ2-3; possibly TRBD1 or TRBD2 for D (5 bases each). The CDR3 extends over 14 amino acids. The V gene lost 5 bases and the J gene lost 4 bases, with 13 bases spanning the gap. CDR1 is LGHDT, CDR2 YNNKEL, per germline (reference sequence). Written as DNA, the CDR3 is TGTGCCAGCAGCGGGGGTTTGGGGCCAGATACGCAGTATTTT. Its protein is CASSGGLGPDTQYF.

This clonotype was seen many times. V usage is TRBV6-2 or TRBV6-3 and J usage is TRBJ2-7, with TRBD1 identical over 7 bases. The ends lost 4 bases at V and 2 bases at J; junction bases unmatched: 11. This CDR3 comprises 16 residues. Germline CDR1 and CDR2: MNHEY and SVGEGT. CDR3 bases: TGTGCCAGCAGTTCTCCTTGGACAGGACTTGCCTACGAGCAGTACTTC. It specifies CASSSPWTGLAYEQYF.

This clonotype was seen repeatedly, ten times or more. CDR3 DNA sequence: TGTGCCACCAGTGATTCAGGGGACGAGCAGTACTTC. Its protein is CATSDSGDEQYF. The chain is built from TRBV24-1 and TRBJ2-7; D may be TRBD1 (6 bases). The CDR3 length is 12 residues. Germline assignment: CDR1 KGHDR and CDR2 SFDVKD. The germline V and J ends were trimmed by 2 bases and 5 bases, with 6 bases remaining between them.

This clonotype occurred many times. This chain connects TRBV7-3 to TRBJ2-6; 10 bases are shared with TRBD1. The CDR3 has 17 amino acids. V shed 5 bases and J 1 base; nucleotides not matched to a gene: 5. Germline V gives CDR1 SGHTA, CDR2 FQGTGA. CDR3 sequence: CASSPRDRGSGANVLTF. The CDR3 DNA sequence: TGTGCCAGCAGCCCCCGGGACAGGGGTTCTGGGGCCAACGTCCTGACTTTC. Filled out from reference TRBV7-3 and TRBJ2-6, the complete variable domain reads GAGVSQTPSNKVTEKGKYVELRCDPISGHTALYWYRQSLGQGPEFLIYFQGTGAADDSGLPNDRFFAVRPEGSVSTLKIQRTERGDSAVYLCASSPRDRGSGANVLTFGAGSRLTVL.

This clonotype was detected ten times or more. In nucleotides, the CDR3 is TGTGCCTGGAAGAGGGGACAAGAGACCCAGTACTTC. This codes for CAWKRGQETQYF. The chain carries TRBV30 and TRBJ2-5, with D tentatively TRBD1 or TRBD2 (5 bases each). V was pared by 4 bases and J by 2 bases, with 8 bases between. In germline, CDR1 is GTSNPN, CDR2 SVGIG (reference sequence). The CDR3 is 12 residues long. Full variable domain (missing parts from reference TRBV30 and TRBJ2-5): SQTIHQWPATLVQPVGSPLSLECTVEGTSNPNLYWYRQAAGRGLQLLFYSVGIGQISSEVPQNLSASRPQDRQFILSSKKLLLSDSGFYLCAWKRGQETQYFGPGTRLLVL.